The source of this T cell receptor beta chain is a study of metastatic and nonmetastatic thyroid tumors. Per germline, CDR1 LGHDT and CDR2 YNNKEL (reference sequence). With 0 bases removed from V and 10 bases from J, the gap between germline ends came to 13 bases. The CDR3 loop spans 15 amino acids. Through MiXCR, TCRdb re-clonotyped the PCR reads. The data hold roughly 59,000 clones, with about 17% observed a single time. Thyroid surgery was preceded by no treatment in any patient. This clone has more than one count but fewer than ten. This TCR was recovered from a male donor with papillary thyroid cancer or a benign thyroid nodule (not recorded which). Some clones in this sample may be carry-over from other donors' samples. The V and J genes are TRBV3-1 and TRBJ1-6, with D perhaps TRBD1 (5 bases). The sequencing sample was made of blood. CDR3 sequence: CASSQDHVGVSPLHF. The CDR3 DNA reads as TGTGCCAGCAGCCAAGATCACGTGGGGGTATCACCCCTCCACTTT.